The clone carrying this TCR beta chain was seen at least ten times. This record comes from a study of early T cells in non-severe SARS-CoV-2 infection. TCRdb passed the 5' RACE reads through MiXCR, listing each CDR3 protein once. The data hold just under 90,000 distinct CDR3 sequences, with roughly 14% observed a single time. This CDR3 comprises 14 residues. The J segment lost 4 bases and the V segment lost 7 bases, leaving 8 bases of the junction unmatched. The material sequenced was whole blood. V is TRBV12-3 or TRBV12-4 and J is TRBJ2-3; 7 bases align to TRBD1. This TCR was recovered from an adult who was a healthcare worker with PCR-confirmed SARS-CoV-2 infection or an uninfected control (not recorded which). CDR3 sequence (DNA): TGTGCCAGCACCCACCAACAGGGGTCAGATACGCAGTATTTT. As protein: CASTHQQGSDTQYF.